The entry that follows covers one TCR beta chain sequence. Antigen specificity is unknown. This sample is part of a study of T cell responses to AZD1222 COVID-19 vaccine. Study-wide results and caveats: White British donors predominated, females outnumbered males, and clonal diversity was possibly underestimated.

The germline V gene has CDR1 MNHEY and CDR2 SVGAGI. V trimming: 8 bases; J trimming: 4 bases; junction bases outside the gene matches: 10. CDR3 length: 14 amino acids. The repertoire was sequenced with immunoSEQ multiplex PCR; TCRdb's copy has only in-frame clones and lacks some. Among approximately 82,000 clones, more than 85% were seen once, and the ten largest hold around 4.9%. This sample comprised peripheral blood, obtained on day 0 of AZD1222 vaccination. The chain couples TRBV6-5 to TRBJ2-7, with TRBD2 identical over 8 bases. The origin of this receptor is an adult in good health. The CDR3 region has the DNA TGTGCCAGCCGCCGGGGGGGAGTGATTTACGAGCAGTACTTC. It specifies CASRRGGVIYEQYF.